The rows below give T cell receptor beta chains drawn from one sample of a study of CD8 T cells in ankylosing spondylitis. Each CDR3 protein is one row after TCRdb ran MiXCR on the 5' RACE reads. The sample yields around 150,000 distinct CDR3 sequences, more than 9% seen once. Sequencing was done on a sample of blood, either unsorted or a sorted T cell fraction (not recorded which). The receptor source for this set is a male donor with ankylosing spondylitis or in good health (not recorded which). The CDR3 runs from the conserved cysteine through the conserved F or W. A D gene is named only where the DNA matches it firmly. Size tells how often a clone was seen (once, few, many) or the class of an expanded clone, and some rows leave it out.

-	TRBJ2-5	TRBV20-1	many	TGCAGTGCAGGACAAGAGACCCAGTACTTC	CSAGQETQYF
-	TRBJ2-6	TRBV7-9	-	TGTGCCAGCACCATAGGGGCCAACGTCCTGACTTTC	CASTIGANVLTF
TRBD1	TRBJ2-7	TRBV6-1	-	TGTGCCAGCAGTCGCACCGGGACAGGGGGCGGCGAGCAGTACTTC	CASSRTGTGGGEQYF
-	TRBJ2-3	TRBV2	many	TGTGCCAGAGGGACTGGTTACACGCAGTATTTT	CARGTGYTQYF
-	TRBJ2-7	TRBV27	many	TGTGCCAGCAGTTTATTTTCGGCGCGCTCCTACGAGCAGTACTTC	CASSLFSARSYEQYF
TRBD2	TRBJ2-1	TRBV14	few	TGTGCCAGCAGCCAAGATGAAGGGACTAGCGGGAACAGCGATGAGCAGTTCTTC	CASSQDEGTSGNSDEQFF
TRBD1	TRBJ1-1	TRBV7-2	-	TGTGCCAGCAGCGCGGGGACAGGGTTTGGGGCCGTTGGGGCTTTCTTT	CASSAGTGFGAVGAFF
-	TRBJ1-2	TRBV11-2	-	TGTGCCAGCAGCTTAGTGCGTATGAGCCCCTATGGCTACACCTTC	CASSLVRMSPYGYTF
-	TRBJ2-7	TRBV7-8	many	TGTGCCAGCAGCCCCCATCCCAGCGGAATCTACGAGCAGTACTTC	CASSPHPSGIYEQYF
-	TRBJ1-4	TRBV27	many	TGTGCCAGCAGTGAATTCTCCCGGGGGGCCACTAATGAAAAACTGTTTTTT	CASSEFSRGATNEKLFF
TRBD2	TRBJ2-1	TRBV5-1	-	TGCGCCAGCAGCTTGGTATCAGCGGGGGCTATCAATGAGCAGTTCTTC	CASSLVSAGAINEQFF
TRBD2	TRBJ2-1	TRBV3-1	few	TGTGCCAGCAGCCTGGAGGGACTAGCGGGAAGGAATGAGCAGTTCTTC	CASSLEGLAGRNEQFF
-	TRBJ2-1	TRBV7-2	-	TGTGCCAGCAGCTCCGACTGGGGTGAGCAGTTCTTC	CASSSDWGEQFF
-	TRBJ1-5	TRBV15	-	TGTGCCACCAGCAACGGGGAAAGCAATCAGCACCAGCATTTT	CATSNGESNQHQHF
-	TRBJ2-4	TRBV20-1	many	TGCAGTGCTAAGCCCCGGGACTTCCCTTTACACATTCAGTACTTC	CSAKPRDFPLHIQYF
TRBD1	TRBJ1-1	TRBV25-1	few	TGTGCCAGCAGTGACCTTCCGGGACAGGGGGTAGCTTTCTTT	CASSDLPGQGVAFF
-	TRBJ2-5	TRBV5-1	many	TGCGCCAGCAGCTTGGACGGGAATGAGGGGAAGACCCAGTACTTC	CASSLDGNEGKTQYF
TRBD1	TRBJ2-2	TRBV10-3	many	TGTGCCATCAAAAATCAGGGGGCAACCGGGGAGCTGTTTTTT	CAIKNQGATGELFF
-	TRBJ2-1	TRBV5-6	many	TGTGCCAGCACCCGAGACAGGAGGGATGAGCAGTTCTTC	CASTRDRRDEQFF
-	TRBJ1-1	TRBV20-1	many	TGCAGTGCTAGAGAGTACATGGGAGCTTTCTTT	CSAREYMGAFF
-	TRBJ2-1	TRBV6-4	-	TGTGCCAGCAGTGACAAATGGCTGCCACTCTTGAAGGGCAATGAGCAGTTCTTC	CASSDKWLPLLKGNEQFF
-	TRBJ1-1	TRBV12-3/TRBV12-4	many	TGTGCCAGCAGTCTCAGGAGGGCTAACACTGAAGCTTTCTTT	CASSLRRANTEAFF
-	TRBJ2-7	TRBV6-5	-	TGTGCCAGCAGTTACGTCGCAGGGGCGAGCGAGCAGTACTTC	CASSYVAGASEQYF
-	TRBJ1-2	TRBV28	many	TGTGCCATCCCCTCAGGGGCCGGCTATGGCTACACCTTC	CAIPSGAGYGYTF
TRBD2	TRBJ2-7	TRBV20-1	many	TGCAGTGCTAGTCCTCCTAGCGGCGACTCCTACGAGCAGTACTTC	CSASPPSGDSYEQYF
TRBD2	TRBJ2-1	TRBV7-2	many	TGTGCCAGCAGGACACTAGCGGGGGACATCTACAATGAGCAGTTCTTC	CASRTLAGDIYNEQFF
-	TRBJ2-7	TRBV5-4	few	TGTGCCAGCAGCCCGGAGGCGAGGAAGAGCTCCTACGAGCAGTACTTC	CASSPEARKSSYEQYF
-	TRBJ2-5	TRBV7-9	many	TGTGCCAGCACCATAAGACAGGGCGGGGAAGAGACCCAGTACTTC	CASTIRQGGEETQYF
-	TRBJ2-7	TRBV6-5	few	TGTGCCAGCAGTTACTCGCAGGGGGGGGCCTACGAGCAGTACTTC	CASSYSQGGAYEQYF
TRBD1	TRBJ1-1	TRBV18	-	TGTGCCAGCTCCCCACAGGGGGCAAGCCCGATGAACACTGAAGCTTTCTTT	CASSPQGASPMNTEAFF
-	TRBJ1-1	TRBV7-2	few	TGTGCCAGCAGCCCATTCCGTAACTGGAACACTGAAGCTTTCTTT	CASSPFRNWNTEAFF